The present T cell receptor (beta chain) was sequenced within a study of neurological immune-mediated disorders. Study-wide results and limits: Private repertoires in all groups were suggested, as expanded clones shared no CDR3 amino acid sequences across subjects. In HTLV-1-associated myelopathy, TCR clonal expansion was greatest, whereas multiple sclerosis had the least, falling below healthy controls.

There are many counts of this clonotype. The antigen is unknown. Synthesis of cDNA was carried out by template-switch 5'RACE. The reaction used 10-nucleotide random UMIs. Each CDR3 protein gets one entry after TCRdb re-called the 5' RACE reads with MiXCR. In the table there are about 38,000 distinct CDR3 sequences, approximately 5.1% of which are singletons. The trim removed 6 bases at V and 6 bases at J, leaving 9 bases unmatched. The germline CDR1 and CDR2 sequences are SGHTA and FQGTGA. The CDR3 sequence is 15 residues long. Sequenced: CD4+ T cells from blood. The rearrangement joins TRBV7-3 to TRBJ2-1, with 9 bases identical to TRBD1. The clonotype was recovered from a man between 18 and 29 years old in good health. The CDR3 loop is CASSRTGGIGNEQFF. CDR3 in DNA: TGTGCCAGCAGTCGAACAGGGGGCATTGGCAATGAGCAGTTCTTC.